This T cell receptor beta chain was retrieved from a study of blood T cell repertoires in COVID-19. The CDR3 totals 14 residues. V was clipped by 4 bases and J by 4 bases, with 14 bases between them. CDR1 and CDR2 (germline): MGHRA, YSYEKL. Patients of the Seattle cohort, enrolled during active infection, were followed longitudinally. The data were produced by immunoSEQ multiplex PCR, yet TCRdb's version contains in-frame clones alone and is incomplete. Among 150,000 to 200,000 clones, around 86% were seen once, and the ten largest hold around 8%. V is TRBV4-1 and J is TRBJ2-7; the D gene is possibly TRBD2 (6 bases). The source is a woman in her seventies with COVID-19, enrolled during active disease. Sequencing was performed on peripheral blood. This CDR3 reads CASSRISGWYEQYF. In DNA, the CDR3 is TGCGCCAGCAGCCGCATAAGCGGGTGGTACGAGCAGTACTTC.